Below are 13 T cell receptor beta chains sequenced from a single sample in a study of OX40 agonist ivuxolimab in advanced cancers. Libraries were prepared by immunoSEQ multiplex PCR; TCRdb keeps only in-frame clonotypes and omits some of them. The sample comprises roughly 76,000 clones, around nine tenths of which are singletons, and over 2% rests with the top ten. Material: CD4+ or CD8+ T cells sorted from blood, obtained in a trial of the OX40 agonist ivuxolimab. The source is an adult with an advanced solid tumor such as melanoma, head and neck, liver or kidney cancer.

The rearrangement uses TRBV4-1 and TRBJ2-3; 7 nucleotides align to TRBD2. The CDR3 loop spans 15 amino acids. Unmatched junction bases numbered 4, after V lost 1 base and J lost 3 bases. Germline-derived CDR1 and CDR2 are MGHRA and YSYEKL. The CDR3 region is CASSQAGLGTDTQYF. CDR3 DNA: TGCGCCAGCAGCCAAGCAGGACTAGGGACAGATACGCAGTATTTT.

The CDR3 is CASSKTGKVEQYV. Here the CDR3 DNA reads TGTGCCAGCAGTAAAACCGGGAAGGTGGAGCAGTACGTC. The J gene is TRBJ2-7, the V gene TRBV28, with D possibly TRBD2 on 5 matching bases. This CDR3 has 13 residues. Trimming removed 5 bases at V and 7 bases at J, with 15 bases between. Germline V CDR1 and CDR2: MDHEN, SYDVKM.

The chain has TRBV29-1 and TRBJ1-2; 7 bases match TRBD1. Trimming at V came to 6 bases and at J to 1 base, leaving 5 bases not matched to a gene. The CDR3 loop spans 13 amino acids. CDR1 is SQVTM, CDR2 ANQGSEA, per germline. This chain's CDR3 is CSVPGQINYGYTF. The CDR3 DNA is TGCAGCGTCCCGGGACAGATTAACTATGGCTACACCTTC.

This chain connects TRBV19 to TRBJ1-4; D is unresolved. The CDR3 extends over 13 amino acids. Between the trimmed V and J ends, which lost 4 bases and 5 bases, there was a span of 8 bases. Per germline, CDR1 LNHDA and CDR2 SQIVND (reference sequence). The CDR3 sequence is CASSTSPNEKLFF. In DNA form, the CDR3 reads TGTGCCAGTAGTACCAGCCCAAATGAAAAACTGTTTTTT.

Written as DNA, the CDR3 is TGCGCCAGCAGCCAAGAAGGGACAGGCTTCTATGGCTACACCTTC. It codes for CASSQEGTGFYGYTF. The gene calls are TRBV4-1 and TRBJ1-2, with TRBD1 identical over 8 bases. Unmatched junction bases numbered 4, after V lost 0 bases and J lost 4 bases. Germline CDR1 reads MGHRA; CDR2 reads YSYEKL. This CDR3 is built from 15 residues.

The CDR3 DNA follows: TGCGCCAGCAGCCACCCTAACAGGGAAGAGACCCAGTACTTC. Translation: CASSHPNREETQYF. The chain links TRBV4-1 to TRBJ2-5; D may be TRBD1 (6 bases). Trimming took off 3 bases at V and 3 bases at J, with 11 bases between the two ends. The CDR3 is made up of 14 amino acids. Germline-derived CDR1 and CDR2 are MGHRA and YSYEKL.

The genes are TRBV20-1 and TRBJ2-7; possibly TRBD1 for D (5 bases). The germline V gene encodes CDR1 DFQATT and CDR2 SNEGSKA (reference sequence). V shed 6 bases and J shed 9 bases, with 15 bases lying between them. This CDR3 is built from 11 residues. The CDR3 loop reads CSAWASQGQYV. CDR3 DNA sequence: TGCAGTGCCTGGGCCTCTCAGGGGCAGTACGTC.

The rearrangement links TRBV29-1 to TRBJ2-3; a weak D match, TRBD1 (6 bases). The CDR3 runs 12 residues. V lost 3 bases to trimming and J lost 11 bases, with 15 bases between them. Germline CDR1 is SQVTM and CDR2 is ANQGSEA. CDR3 nucleotides: TGCAGCGTTGACGACAGGTTCGGTAAGCAGTATTTT. This sequence encodes CSVDDRFGKQYF.

The V gene is TRBV5-1, the J gene TRBJ1-4; no clear D gene. Germline-derived CDR1 and CDR2 are SGHRS and YFSETQ. With 4 bases removed from V and 7 bases from J, the gap between germline ends came to 14 bases. This CDR3 has 14 amino acids. As DNA, the CDR3 is TGCGCCAGCAGCCCCTTCGGAGAGGGTGAAAAACTGTTTTTT. Translation gives CASSPFGEGEKLFF.

The gene calls are TRBV6-5 and TRBJ1-2, with D hard to call. This CDR3 spans 14 amino acids. V gave up 5 bases and J gave up 0 bases, with 10 bases separating them. From germline, CDR1 is MNHEY and CDR2 SVGAGI. The CDR3 DNA is TGTGCCAGCAGTCGAGCTGGGACTAACTATGGCTACACCTTC. This gives the protein CASSRAGTNYGYTF.

J is TRBJ2-3 and V is TRBV29-1, with D maybe TRBD1 (6 bases). CDR3 length equals 13 residues. The germline V gene has CDR1 SQVTM and CDR2 ANQGSEA. V lost 5 bases and J lost 2, with 11 bases in between. CDR3 amino acids: CSVPWDNTDTQYF. The CDR3 region has the DNA TGCAGCGTTCCCTGGGACAACACAGATACGCAGTATTTT.

This chain connects TRBV5-1 to TRBJ2-5, with unresolved D. This CDR3 is 15 amino acids long. CDR1 and CDR2 (germline): SGHRS, YFSETQ. V shed 6 bases and J shed 1 base, with 16 bases lying between them. The CDR3 DNA sequence: TGCGCCAGCACGCCCTCTGGCGGCCTCCAAGAGACCCAGTACTTC. Translated: CASTPSGGLQETQYF.

This chain connects TRBV21-1 to TRBJ1-1. TRBV21-1 is classified as a pseudogene. The CDR3 consists of 11 residues. This chain's CDR3 is CGYTIRTEAFF. CDR3 nucleotides: TGTGGCTACACAATTCGCACTGAAGCTTTCTTT.